The 15 T cell receptor beta chains given below trace back to one sample, sequenced in a study of radiation and T cells in renal cell carcinoma. Clones were sequenced by immunoSEQ multiplex PCR, and TCRdb holds only the in-frame ones, with some missing. The sample has 130,000 or so clones, roughly 80% seen once. Time point meaning: baseline pretreatment blood. Treatment given: 15 Gy SBRT to primary tumor, nephrectomy 4 weeks later. The sample consisted of blood, taken from a patient whose treatment included radiotherapy and nephrectomy. The receptors were sampled from a woman in her 50s with renal cell carcinoma.

The chain combines TRBV7-2 with TRBJ2-7, with 8 nucleotides matching TRBD2. V lost 5 bases and J lost 2; bases outside the gene matches: 5. Germline CDR1 and CDR2: SGHTA and FQGNSA. The CDR3 length is 14 residues. CDR3 in amino acids: CASSATSGPYEQYF. CDR3 nucleotides: TGTGCCAGCAGCGCCACTAGCGGTCCCTACGAGCAGTACTTC.

This clone was detected once. The V and J genes are TRBV13 and TRBJ1-2; D unresolved. Between the trimmed V and J ends, which lost 0 bases and 1 base, there was a span of 12 bases. The CDR3 spans 16 residues. Germline lookup yields CDR1 PRHDT and CDR2 FYEKMQ (reference sequence). This CDR3 reads CASSLGRAVGNYGYTF. For the CDR3, the DNA is TGTGCCAGCAGCTTAGGCCGGGCAGTTGGTAACTATGGCTACACCTTC.

The V and J genes are TRBV7-2 and TRBJ2-5, with 7 bases aligning to TRBD2. There are 12 residues in the CDR3. The V segment lost 8 bases and the J segment 3 bases; nucleotides outside the gene matches: 3. The V gene's germline CDR1 is SGHTA and CDR2 FQGNSA. CDR3 sequence: CASRSGEETQYF. CDR3 nucleotide sequence: TGTGCCAGCCGGAGCGGGGAAGAGACCCAGTACTTC. The full variable domain, rest sourced from reference TRBV7-2 and TRBJ2-5, is GAGVSQSPSNKVTEKGKDVELRCDPISGHTALYWYRQSLGQGLEFLIYFQGNSAPDKSGLPSDRFSAERTGGSVSTLTIQRTQQEDSAVYLCASRSGEETQYFGPGTRLLVL.

The genes are TRBV7-8 and TRBJ2-7; no firm D call. The length of the CDR3 is 14 residues. Trimming pared 0 bases from V and 3 bases from J, leaving 9 bases between. Germline V gives CDR1 SGHVS, CDR2 FQNEAQ. The CDR3 nucleotides read TGTGCCAGCAGCTTAGCTCCCCAAAGCTACGAGCAGTACTTC. Its translation: CASSLAPQSYEQYF.

The gene calls are TRBV5-1 and TRBJ2-1, with 9 bases aligning to TRBD1. The CDR3 length is 14 residues. J was trimmed by 10 bases and V by 4 bases; bases with no gene match: 9. Germline CDR1 SGHRS, CDR2 YFSETQ. This CDR3 is CASSSGTGSREQFF. Written as DNA, the CDR3 is TGCGCCAGCAGCAGCGGGACAGGGTCGAGAGAGCAGTTCTTC.

This chain links TRBV30 with TRBJ1-3, with D possibly matching TRBD1 (5 bases). V was clipped by 0 bases and J by 2 bases, with 11 bases between them. The CDR3 sequence is 15 residues long. Germline CDR1 reads GTSNPN; CDR2 reads SVGIG (reference sequence). The CDR3 spells CAWSVLPGPGNTIYF. In DNA, the CDR3 is TGTGCCTGGAGTGTACTCCCAGGGCCTGGAAACACCATATATTTT.

This clone was seen a handful of times. The V call is TRBV7-2, the J call TRBJ2-1, with D possibly TRBD2 on 5 matching bases. The CDR3 has 15 amino acids. V was trimmed by 7 bases and J by 4 bases, leaving 17 bases between them. Germline-derived CDR1 and CDR2 are SGHTA and FQGNSA. CDR3 residues: CASTVGPGKYNEQFF. Written as DNA, the CDR3 is TGTGCCAGCACCGTGGGCCCGGGGAAATACAATGAGCAGTTCTTC. Filled out from reference TRBV7-2 and TRBJ2-1, the complete variable domain reads GAGVSQSPSNKVTEKGKDVELRCDPISGHTALYWYRQSLGQGLEFLIYFQGNSAPDKSGLPSDRFSAERTGGSVSTLTIQRTQQEDSAVYLCASTVGPGKYNEQFFGPGTRLTVL.

The J gene is TRBJ2-2, the V gene TRBV27; D may be TRBD2 (6 bases). V was trimmed by 0 bases and J by 2 bases, leaving 7 bases between them. The CDR3 runs to 15 residues. CDR1 is MNHEY, CDR2 SMNVEV, per germline (reference sequence). The CDR3 here is CASSLSTRNTGELFF. The CDR3 DNA reads as TGTGCCAGCAGTTTATCGACTAGAAACACCGGGGAGCTGTTTTTT.

The gene calls are TRBV5-6 and TRBJ2-1; TRBD1 matches at 7 bases. The CDR3 is made up of 13 amino acids. CDR1 is SGHDT and CDR2 is YYEEEE in the germline V gene. V dropped 3 bases and J dropped 6; count of bases not matched to a gene: 3. The CDR3 spells CASSSGQPNEQFF. For the CDR3, the DNA is TGTGCCAGCAGCTCGGGACAGCCCAATGAGCAGTTCTTC.

The rearrangement joins TRBV4-3 to TRBJ2-7; TRBD1 or TRBD2 may be the D gene (5 bases each). V was trimmed by 3 bases and J by 6 bases, leaving 18 bases between them. Germline V gene lookup returns CDR1 LGHNA and CDR2 YSLEER. The CDR3 is 15 amino acids. Here the CDR3 reads CASSHLPPGGSEQYF. The CDR3 DNA sequence: TGCGCCAGCAGCCACCTCCCCCCTGGGGGTTCCGAGCAGTACTTC.

CDR3: CASRTSLLGGREKLFF. The DNA for the CDR3 is TGTGCCAGCAGGACTTCTCTTTTAGGGGGGCGTGAAAAACTGTTTTTT. The chain joins TRBV28 to TRBJ1-4; TRBD1 is a possible D gene (6 bases). CDR1 MDHEN and CDR2 SYDVKM come from the germline V gene. V dropped 6 bases and J dropped 7 bases, with 21 bases sitting between them. The CDR3 consists of 16 residues.

This clone has a single count. This chain joins TRBV30 and TRBJ2-6, with D unresolved. This CDR3 contains 15 residues. Between the trimmed V and J ends, which lost 5 bases and 0 bases, there was a span of 11 bases. CDR1 is GTSNPN and CDR2 is SVGIG in the germline V gene (reference sequence). CDR3 sequence: CAWSRDHSGANVLTF. Written as DNA, the CDR3 is TGTGCCTGGTCGCGTGATCACTCTGGGGCCAACGTCCTGACTTTC.

This rearrangement joins TRBV6-5 to TRBJ1-5; D is undetermined. The CDR3 has 12 residues. Germline V gives CDR1 MNHEY, CDR2 SVGAGI. Trimming took off 6 bases at V and 9 bases at J, with 12 bases between the two ends. CDR3 DNA sequence: TGTGCCAGCAGCCCCGGTTCCGGGCCCCAGCATTTT. It translates to CASSPGSGPQHF.

The V call is TRBV7-9, the J call TRBJ2-3; TRBD2 matches 14 bases. The germline V gene has CDR1 SEHNR and CDR2 FQNEAQ (reference sequence). After removal of 1 base from V and 3 bases from J, the junction contained 3 bases not matched to a gene. The CDR3 runs to 17 residues. The CDR3 bases are TGTGCCAGCAGCTTAGGGGGGACTAGCGGGAGAACAGATACGCAGTATTTT. Encoded protein: CASSLGGTSGRTDTQYF. Together with reference TRBV7-9 and TRBJ2-3, the CDR3 gives the full variable domain: DTGVSQNPRHKITKRGQNVTFRCDPISEHNRLYWYRQTLGQGPEFLTYFQNEAQLEKSRLLSDRFSAERPKGSFSTLEIQRTEQGDSAMYLCASSLGGTSGRTDTQYFGPGTRLTVL.

This clone was observed a few times. V and J are TRBV5-1 and TRBJ1-3; possible D gene TRBD1, 6 bases. Trimming pared 1 base from V and 4 bases from J, leaving 9 bases between. Per germline, CDR1 SGHRS and CDR2 YFSETQ. This CDR3 contains 14 residues. The CDR3 protein is CASSLWGQGNTIYF. Written as DNA, the CDR3 is TGCGCCAGCAGCTTGTGGGGGCAAGGAAACACCATATATTTT. The variable domain in full, completed from reference TRBV5-1 and TRBJ1-3, reads KAGVTQTPRYLIKTRGQQVTLSCSPISGHRSVSWYQQTPGQGLQFLFEYFSETQRNKGNFPGRFSGRQFSNSRSEMNVSTLELGDSALYLCASSLWGQGNTIYFGEGSWLTVV.